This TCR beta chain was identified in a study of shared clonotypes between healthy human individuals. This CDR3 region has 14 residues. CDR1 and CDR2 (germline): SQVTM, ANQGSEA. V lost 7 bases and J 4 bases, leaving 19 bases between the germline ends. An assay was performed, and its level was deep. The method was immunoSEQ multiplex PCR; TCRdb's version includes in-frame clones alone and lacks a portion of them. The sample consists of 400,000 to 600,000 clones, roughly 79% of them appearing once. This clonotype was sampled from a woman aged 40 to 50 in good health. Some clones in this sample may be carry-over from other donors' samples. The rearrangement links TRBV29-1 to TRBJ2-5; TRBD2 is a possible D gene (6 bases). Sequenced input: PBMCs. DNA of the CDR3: TGCAGCGCCCGGGGACCGGGAGCAGGAGAGACCCAGTACTTC. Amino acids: CSARGPGAGETQYF.